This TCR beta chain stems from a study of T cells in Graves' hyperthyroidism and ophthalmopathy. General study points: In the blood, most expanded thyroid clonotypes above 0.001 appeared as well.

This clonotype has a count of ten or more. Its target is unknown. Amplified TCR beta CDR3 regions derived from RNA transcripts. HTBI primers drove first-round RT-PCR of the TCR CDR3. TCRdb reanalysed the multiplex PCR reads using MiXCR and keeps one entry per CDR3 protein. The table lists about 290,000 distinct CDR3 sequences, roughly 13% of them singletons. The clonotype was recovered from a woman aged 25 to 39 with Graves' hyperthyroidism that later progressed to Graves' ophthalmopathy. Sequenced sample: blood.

CDR3 region: CSANSGQGNQPQHF. CDR3 nucleotides: TGCAGTGCTAACAGCGGACAGGGGAATCAGCCCCAGCATTTT. The chain recombines TRBV20-1 with TRBJ1-5, with 9 bases identical to TRBD1. The V and J ends lost 4 bases and 4 bases, in that order; junction bases with no gene match: 5. The germline V gene encodes CDR1 DFQATT and CDR2 SNEGSKA (reference sequence). The CDR3 extends over 14 amino acids.